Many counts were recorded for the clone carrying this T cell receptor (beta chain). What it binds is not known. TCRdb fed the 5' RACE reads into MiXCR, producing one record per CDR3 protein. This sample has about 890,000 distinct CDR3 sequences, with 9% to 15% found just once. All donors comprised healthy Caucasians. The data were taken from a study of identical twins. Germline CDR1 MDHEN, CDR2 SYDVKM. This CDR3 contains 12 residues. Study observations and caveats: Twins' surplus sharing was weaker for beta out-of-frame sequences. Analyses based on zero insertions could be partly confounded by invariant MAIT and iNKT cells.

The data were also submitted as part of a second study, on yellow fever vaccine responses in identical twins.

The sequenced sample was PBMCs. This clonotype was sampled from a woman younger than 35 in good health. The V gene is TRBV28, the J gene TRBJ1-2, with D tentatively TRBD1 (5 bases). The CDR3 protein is CAIPGGYYGYTF. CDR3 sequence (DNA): TGTGCTATCCCCGGGGGTTACTATGGCTACACCTTC.